One and the same sample provided the 21 T cell receptor beta chains below, sequenced in a study of cytomegalovirus exposure and HLA in healthy donors. PCR employed 60 Vbeta and 13 Jbeta primers. Data came from immunoSEQ multiplex PCR; TCRdb stores just in-frame clones and leaves some out. The table includes about 160,000 clones, approximately 80% detected once. The material sequenced was PBMCs. Receptors originate from a male donor in good health and CMV-seronegative.

The chain couples TRBV4-3 to TRBJ2-7, with unresolved D. CDR1 and CDR2 (germline): LGHNA, YSLEER. The CDR3 is made up of 14 amino acids. The V end was cut by 2 bases, the J end by 7 bases, with 15 bases between. The CDR3 nucleotides are TGCGCCAGCAGCCAATCAAGAAATAGTATGGAGCAGTACTTC. Protein: CASSQSRNSMEQYF.

The chain joins TRBV5-1 to TRBJ2-7, with 8 nucleotides matching TRBD1. The V gene end was trimmed by 4 bases and the J gene end by 6 bases; junction bases not matched to a gene: 3. Per the germline V gene, CDR1 is SGHRS and CDR2 is YFSETQ. This CDR3 has 12 residues. The DNA of the CDR3 is TGCGCCAGCAGCGACACAGGGGGCGAGCAGTACTTC. Its translation is CASSDTGGEQYF.

V and J are TRBV29-1 and TRBJ1-3; D uncertain. The ends were cut back, 0 bases at V and 0 bases at J, with 9 bases in the middle. Germline V lookup: CDR1 SQVTM, CDR2 ANQGSEA. This CDR3 has 15 residues. Here the CDR3 DNA reads TGCAGCGTTGAAGATCCGAGATTCTCTGGAAACACCATATATTTT. Translating it yields CSVEDPRFSGNTIYF.

J is TRBJ1-2 and V is TRBV5-1, with TRBD1 matching 11 bases. This CDR3 contains 17 residues. Germline CDR1 reads SGHRS; CDR2 reads YFSETQ. With V trimmed by 0 bases and J by 4 bases, 8 bases remained unmatched. The CDR3 region is CASSLGGGTGGGYGYTF. Written as DNA, the CDR3 is TGCGCCAGCAGCTTGGGCGGCGGGACAGGGGGAGGCTATGGCTACACCTTC.

The chain has TRBV9 and TRBJ2-1, with D perhaps TRBD2 (6 bases). The CDR3 has 16 amino acids. V was shortened by 4 bases and J by 10 bases, with 24 bases between the two germline ends. Germline V lookup: CDR1 SGDLS, CDR2 YYNGEE. The CDR3 region is CASSPWGTPSFGEQFF. CDR3 DNA sequence: TGTGCCAGCAGCCCCTGGGGGACTCCATCCTTCGGGGAGCAGTTCTTC. The whole variable domain, filled in from reference TRBV9 and TRBJ2-1, reads DSGVTQTPKHLITATGQRVTLRCSPRSGDLSVYWYQQSLDQGLQFLIQYYNGEERAKGNILERFSAQQFPDLHSELNLSSLELGDSALYFCASSPWGTPSFGEQFFGPGTRLTVL.

This chain joins TRBV5-1 and TRBJ2-7, with TRBD1 matching over 9 bases. CDR3 length: 15 residues. Losses at the gene ends were 4 bases for V and 3 bases for J; bases not matched to a gene: 8. Germline lookup yields CDR1 SGHRS and CDR2 YFSETQ. The CDR3 protein is CASSAPGQGDYEQYF. In DNA, the CDR3 is TGCGCCAGCAGCGCCCCGGGACAGGGCGACTACGAGCAGTACTTC.

This clone was seen just once. V and J are TRBV18 and TRBJ1-2; TRBD1 is a possible D gene (6 bases). The germline V gene has CDR1 KGHSH and CDR2 LQKENI. The CDR3 length is 14 residues. Trimming took off 2 bases at V and 6 bases at J, with 13 bases between the two ends. CDR3 loop: CASSPAGAGNGYTF. Written as DNA, the CDR3 is TGTGCCAGCTCACCAGCAGGGGCTGGAAATGGCTACACCTTC. Looking up the rest from reference TRBV18 and TRBJ1-2 gives the full variable domain: NAGVMQNPRHLVRRRGQEARLRCSPMKGHSHVYWYRQLPEEGLKFMVYLQKENIIDESGMPKERFSAEFPKEGPSILRIQQVVRGDSAAYFCASSPAGAGNGYTFGSGTRLTVV.

V and J are TRBV27 and TRBJ2-7, with D tentatively TRBD1 (5 bases). Germline V CDR1 and CDR2: MNHEY, SMNVEV (reference sequence). The germline V and J ends were trimmed by 7 bases and 5 bases, with 18 bases remaining between them. The CDR3 runs 14 residues. The CDR3 is CASTPRAGIHEQYF. CDR3 coding DNA: TGTGCCAGCACCCCCAGGGCAGGGATCCACGAGCAGTACTTC.

This clone appeared a few times. The chain uses TRBV7-9 and TRBJ1-1, with D possibly TRBD1 on 6 matching bases. Trimming took off 4 bases at V and 7 bases at J, with 10 bases between the two ends. This CDR3 has 12 amino acids. Germline loops: CDR1 SEHNR, CDR2 FQNEAQ (reference sequence). The CDR3 region is CASSYGRGEAFF. The DNA of the CDR3 is TGTGCCAGCAGCTACGGCAGGGGTGAAGCTTTCTTT.

The V and J genes are TRBV28 and TRBJ2-5; D might be TRBD2 (5 bases). The CDR3 consists of 14 residues. Germline CDR1 MDHEN, CDR2 SYDVKM. V dropped 2 bases and J dropped 2 bases, with 9 bases sitting between them. CDR3 amino acids: CASSLSGRQETQYF. Written as DNA, the CDR3 is TGTGCCAGCAGTTTAAGCGGCAGACAAGAGACCCAGTACTTC.

The V gene is TRBV6-6, the J gene TRBJ2-2, with 7 nucleotides matching TRBD1. V lost 6 bases and J lost 6; bases outside the gene matches: 13. The CDR3 consists of 16 residues. The germline gives CDR1 MNHNY, CDR2 SVGAGI (reference sequence). The CDR3 bases are TGTGCCAGCAGCCAAACAGGGGAAATATACGCCGGGGAGCTGTTTTTT. It encodes CASSQTGEIYAGELFF.

The chain is built from TRBV5-6 and TRBJ2-7, with TRBD2 as a possible D gene (6 bases). Germline loops: CDR1 SGHDT, CDR2 YYEEEE. The CDR3 totals 14 residues. V was trimmed by 4 bases and J by 1 base, leaving 12 bases between them. This chain's CDR3 is CASSAPGASYEQYF. For the CDR3, the DNA is TGTGCCAGCAGCGCCCCGGGAGCTTCCTACGAGCAGTACTTC.

This sequence joins TRBV2 and TRBJ1-6; D is perhaps TRBD1 (6 bases). The V end lost 6 bases, the J end lost 9 bases, and 15 bases lay between the germline ends. The CDR3 contains 14 residues. Germline assignment: CDR1 SNHLY and CDR2 FYNNEI. The CDR3 DNA follows: TGTGCCAGCAGCCTAAAACAGGGTAGTTCACCCCTCCACTTT. It translates to CASSLKQGSSPLHF.

DNA of the CDR3: TGTGCCAGCAGCCCGACCCTGAGGGAGGGCCTTTTTAGTGATAATGAGCAGTTCTTC. It encodes CASSPTLREGLFSDNEQFF. V gene TRBV7-3 combines with J gene TRBJ2-1; 7 bases line up with TRBD2. The CDR3 runs 19 residues. The germline V gene has CDR1 SGHTA and CDR2 FQGTGA. With 5 bases clipped from V and 7 bases from J, the junction kept 23 bases outside the gene matches.

The gene calls are TRBV27 and TRBJ1-2; perhaps TRBD1 as D (6 bases). V shed 6 bases and J shed 3 bases, with 11 bases lying between them. The CDR3 sequence is 13 residues long. Germline V CDR1 and CDR2: MNHEY, SMNVEV (reference sequence). CDR3 coding DNA: TGTGCCAGCAGCCCGACAGGAGACTATGGCTACACCTTC. This sequence encodes CASSPTGDYGYTF.

This clone was found a few times. Different DNA sequences within this sample yield the same CDR3. The chain carries TRBV5-1 and TRBJ2-7; 9 bases align to TRBD1. The J segment lost 3 bases and the V segment lost 0 bases, leaving 1 base of the junction unmatched. In germline, CDR1 is SGHRS, CDR2 YFSETQ. CDR3 size: 14 residues. The CDR3 reads CASSLGQGDYEQYF. CDR3 coding DNA: TGCGCCAGCAGCTTGGGACAGGGGGACTACGAGCAGTACTTC.

This chain joins TRBV21-1 and TRBJ1-6; TRBD1, the table's D call, was not compared with the DNA. TRBV21-1 is designated a pseudogene. This CDR3 is 17 amino acids long. CDR3 sequence (DNA): TGTGCCAGCAGCCCGGGGACACAGGGAGTATCTAATTCACCCCTCCACTTT. Protein sequence: CASSPGTQGVSNSPLHF.

The chain links TRBV25-1 to TRBJ2-1; 11 positions agree with TRBD2. Germline CDR1 is MGHDK and CDR2 is SYGVNS. Trimming cost V 5 bases and J 3 bases; bases outside gene matches: 6. The CDR3 has 16 residues. Written as DNA, the CDR3 is TGTGCCAGCAGTCCAACTAGCGGGGGATACTACAATGAGCAGTTCTTC. This gives the protein CASSPTSGGYYNEQFF.

The gene calls are TRBV5-8 and TRBJ2-1; possible D gene TRBD1, 5 bases. The CDR3 is made up of 15 amino acids. The V gene's germline CDR1 is SGHTS and CDR2 YDEGEE. The V end lost 0 bases, the J end lost 1 base, and 8 bases lay between the germline ends. The CDR3 DNA reads as TGTGCCAGCAGCTTGGAGGGGTCGTCCTACAATGAGCAGTTCTTC. Translated, it gives CASSLEGSSYNEQFF.

The J gene is TRBJ2-5, the V gene TRBV28; 12 positions match TRBD2. The V and J ends lost 2 bases and 4 bases, in that order; junction bases with no gene match: 8. CDR3 size: 17 residues. Germline CDR1 MDHEN, CDR2 SYDVKM. Here the CDR3 DNA reads TGTGCCAGCAGTTTACGGTCACTAGCGGGAGGAGGAGAGACCCAGTACTTC. Its protein product is CASSLRSLAGGGETQYF.

The chain joins TRBV28 to TRBJ2-5; 12 bases are shared with TRBD2. Germline V gives CDR1 MDHEN, CDR2 SYDVKM. J gave up 7 bases and V 6 bases, and 12 bases lay outside the gene matches. The CDR3 sequence is 16 residues long. CDR3 residues: CASRRQTSGREGTQYF. CDR3 DNA: TGTGCCAGCAGGCGACAGACTAGCGGGAGAGAGGGGACCCAGTACTTC.